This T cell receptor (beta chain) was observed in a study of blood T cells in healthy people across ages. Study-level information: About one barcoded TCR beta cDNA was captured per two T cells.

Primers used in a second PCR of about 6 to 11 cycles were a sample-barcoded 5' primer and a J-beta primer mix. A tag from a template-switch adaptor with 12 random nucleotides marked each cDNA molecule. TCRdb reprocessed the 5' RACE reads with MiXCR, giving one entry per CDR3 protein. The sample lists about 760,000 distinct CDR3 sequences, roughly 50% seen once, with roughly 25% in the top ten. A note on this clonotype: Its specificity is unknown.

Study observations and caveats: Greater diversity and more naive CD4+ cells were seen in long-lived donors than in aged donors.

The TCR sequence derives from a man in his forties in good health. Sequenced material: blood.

CDR3 in amino acids: CASSLWGQENTEAFF. The CDR3 DNA is TGTGCCAGCAGTTTATGGGGACAGGAGAACACTGAAGCTTTCTTT. The rearrangement uses TRBV28 and TRBJ1-1; 8 bases align to TRBD1. The J segment lost 1 base and the V segment lost 0 bases, leaving 1 base of the junction unmatched. CDR3 length: 15 residues. Germline CDR1 MDHEN, CDR2 SYDVKM.